This TCR beta chain is from a study of Graves' ophthalmopathy and Graves' hyperthyroidism. Study conclusions and caveats: Forecasting of ophthalmopathy progression by the model achieved roughly 69% sensitivity and 72.22% specificity. In blood appeared most of the expanded thyroid clonotypes whose frequency exceeded 0.001.

This clonotype was seen repeatedly, ten times or more. The antigen is unknown. Germline V gene lookup returns CDR1 MNHEY and CDR2 SVGEGT. The CDR3 runs 14 residues. V lost 2 bases and J lost 3, with 10 bases in between. Ophthalmopathy donors were characterized by moderate-to-severe activity, CAS of at least 3, NOSPECS of at least 4, and duration under 3 months. Amplification of the TCR beta CDR3 regions used RNA transcripts (as template). Scientists carried out first-round RT-PCR using HTBI primers and then a second-round multiplex PCR. Using its own MiXCR run on the multiplex PCR reads, TCRdb lists one record per CDR3 protein. The sample consists of 350,000 or so distinct CDR3 sequences, 15% to 20% of them appearing once.

The specimen was peripheral blood. The chain links TRBV6-2 or TRBV6-3 to TRBJ1-2, with D unclear. The source of this sequence is an adult man with Graves' ophthalmopathy. Written as DNA, the CDR3 is TGTGCCAGCAGTTACGCCGGACCTCACTATGGCTACACCTTC. This encodes CASSYAGPHYGYTF.